The 27 T cell receptor beta chains listed next were all sequenced from one sample in a study of T cell changes during pregnancy in multiple sclerosis. Sequencing used immunoSEQ multiplex PCR; TCRdb keeps in-frame clones, though not all of them. This repertoire shows about 46,000 clones, around 93% found once; its top ten account for roughly 4.3%. The sequenced sample was CD8+ T cells from peripheral blood mononuclear cells, obtained after pregnancy. The receptor set was obtained from a female donor with multiple sclerosis, enrolled in a pregnancy study.

The V and J genes are TRBV7-7 and TRBJ2-5, with 7 positions matching TRBD1. The CDR3 consists of 15 residues. Germline values: CDR1 SSHAT, CDR2 FNYEAQ (reference sequence). V was pared by 3 bases and J by 0 bases, with 4 bases of the junction left unmatched. This CDR3 is CASSFRTGYQETQYF. CDR3 in DNA: TGTGCCAGCAGCTTCCGGACAGGCTACCAAGAGACCCAGTACTTC.

The chain has TRBV19 and TRBJ2-1; 9 nucleotides line up with TRBD2. The germline V gene has CDR1 LNHDA and CDR2 SQIVND (reference sequence). There are 16 residues in the CDR3. V lost 6 bases, J lost 5 bases, and 11 bases stayed unmatched. CDR3 sequence (DNA): TGTGCCAGTAGCCCCCTAGTAGCGGGAGAGAACAATGAGCAGTTCTTC. Translated, it gives CASSPLVAGENNEQFF.

CDR3 nucleotides: TGTGCCAGCAGTTCGCGGGCCCGAGGAGATACGCAGTATTTT. Amino acid sequence: CASSSRARGDTQYF. J is TRBJ2-3 and V is TRBV27; perhaps TRBD2 as D (5 bases). The CDR3 extends over 14 amino acids. CDR1 is MNHEY, CDR2 SMNVEV, per germline (reference sequence). V was shortened by 4 bases and J by 5 bases, with 13 bases between the two germline ends.

The chain has TRBV27 and TRBJ2-1; 10 nucleotides agree with TRBD1. V lost 3 bases to trimming and J lost 2 bases; unmatched junction nucleotides: 1. The CDR3 spans 15 residues. The germline V gene has CDR1 MNHEY and CDR2 SMNVEV (reference sequence). In nucleotides, the CDR3 is TGTGCCAGCAGTTTGACAGGGGGCCCCTACAATGAGCAGTTCTTC. Translating it yields CASSLTGGPYNEQFF.

The gene calls are TRBV13 and TRBJ1-2; tentatively, D is TRBD1 (5 bases). CDR3 length equals 13 residues. The V end lost 5 bases, the J end lost 8 bases, and 15 bases lay between the germline ends. Germline lookup yields CDR1 PRHDT and CDR2 FYEKMQ (reference sequence). CDR3 amino acids: CASSPLRGGGYTF. CDR3 in DNA: TGTGCCAGCAGCCCCCTACGGGGGGGAGGCTACACCTTC.

The chain combines TRBV10-3 with TRBJ2-2; TRBD1 agrees at 8 bases. Germline trimming cut 4 bases from V and 7 bases from J; bases unmatched to any gene: 5. This CDR3 has 14 residues. Germline V gene sequence: CDR1 ENHRY, CDR2 SYGVKD. The CDR3 sequence: CAISGTGPGGELFF. The CDR3 DNA reads TGTGCCATCAGTGGGACAGGGCCGGGCGGGGAGCTGTTTTTT.

The chain employs TRBV11-2 and TRBJ2-3; D unclear. Looked up from germline, CDR1 is SGHAT and CDR2 is FQNNGV. V was clipped by 2 bases and J by 6 bases, with 6 bases between them. CDR3 length: 12 residues. The CDR3 nucleotides read TGTGCCAGCAGCTTACTAGGTGATACGCAGTATTTT. This gives the protein CASSLLGDTQYF.

The chain recombines TRBV5-4 with TRBJ1-2; D is ambiguous. The CDR3 runs 12 residues. Germline V CDR1 and CDR2: SGHNT, YYREEE (reference sequence). V was cut by 7 bases and J by 1 base, with 8 bases left in between. The CDR3 DNA reads TGTGCCAGCGGAGCGGTTAACTATGGCTACACCTTC. Residues: CASGAVNYGYTF.

This clone occurred many times. The V gene is TRBV19, the J gene TRBJ2-7; TRBD2 matches 11 bases. CDR3 length equals 15 residues. Per germline, CDR1 LNHDA and CDR2 SQIVND (reference sequence). The J segment lost 4 bases and the V segment lost 5 bases, leaving 7 bases of the junction unmatched. This CDR3 reads CASSPALAGVYEQYF. In DNA, the CDR3 is TGTGCCAGTAGTCCCGCACTAGCGGGAGTATACGAGCAGTACTTC.

For the CDR3, the DNA is TGTGCCAGCAGTTTAAGGGGACAGTTCCACACTGAAGCTTTCTTT. It translates to CASSLRGQFHTEAFF. The chain couples TRBV28 to TRBJ1-1; TRBD1 matches at 7 bases. V was pared by 2 bases and J by 3 bases, with 6 bases of the junction left unmatched. CDR1 is MDHEN and CDR2 is SYDVKM in the germline V gene. This CDR3 has 15 residues.

The V gene is TRBV9, the J gene TRBJ2-1; 10 nucleotides match TRBD2. The V and J ends lost 0 bases and 8 bases, in that order; junction bases with no gene match: 14. This CDR3 contains 18 residues. Germline assignment: CDR1 SGDLS and CDR2 YYNGEE. The DNA of the CDR3 is TGTGCCAGCAGCGTAGAGGGGGGAACTAGCGGGATTATCGATGAGCAGTTCTTC. It specifies CASSVEGGTSGIIDEQFF.

This clone was observed a few times. The chain has TRBV28 and TRBJ1-6; D remains ambiguous. This CDR3 contains 15 residues. Germline-derived CDR1 and CDR2 are MDHEN and SYDVKM. The V gene lost 7 bases and the J gene lost 10 bases, with 20 bases spanning the gap. The CDR3 here is CASTKVVDSGSPLHF. The DNA of the CDR3 is TGTGCCAGCACCAAGGTAGTGGATTCAGGATCACCCCTCCACTTT. Complete variable domain (other parts from reference TRBV28 and TRBJ1-6): DVKVTQSSRYLVKRTGEKVFLECVQDMDHENMFWYRQDPGLGLRLIYFSYDVKMKEKGDIPEGYSVSREKKERFSLILESASTNQTSMYLCASTKVVDSGSPLHFGNGTRLTVT.

The rearrangement joins TRBV15 to TRBJ1-5, with 7 bases identical to TRBD1. Germline CDR1 LNHNV, CDR2 YYDKDF (reference sequence). The CDR3 runs to 14 residues. The V gene end was trimmed by 4 bases and the J gene end by 7 bases; junction bases not matched to a gene: 7. The CDR3 sequence: CATSTRQGEQPQHF. CDR3 bases: TGTGCCACCAGCACCAGACAGGGCGAACAGCCCCAGCATTTT.

The gene calls are TRBV5-1 and TRBJ1-3; D remains ambiguous. Between the trimmed V and J ends, which lost 0 bases and 1 base, there was a span of 8 bases. The germline V gene encodes CDR1 SGHRS and CDR2 YFSETQ. The CDR3 has 15 amino acids. The CDR3, as DNA: TGCGCCAGCAGCTTGGCCGAGGGATCTGGAAACACCATATATTTT. This gives the protein CASSLAEGSGNTIYF. The whole variable domain, filled in from reference TRBV5-1 and TRBJ1-3, reads KAGVTQTPRYLIKTRGQQVTLSCSPISGHRSVSWYQQTPGQGLQFLFEYFSETQRNKGNFPGRFSGRQFSNSRSEMNVSTLELGDSALYLCASSLAEGSGNTIYFGEGSWLTVV.

This clone was seen a single time. This chain uses TRBV7-9 with TRBJ2-5; D remains unclear. The V gene lost 3 bases and the J gene lost 3 bases, with 11 bases spanning the gap. This CDR3 contains 14 residues. The germline CDR1 and CDR2 sequences are SEHNR and FQNEAQ (reference sequence). Here the CDR3 DNA reads TGTGCCAGCAGCTTCCCTGGGCTGGAAGAGACCCAGTACTTC. Translated, it gives CASSFPGLEETQYF.

The CDR3 spells CASSYGVWGQVYF. In DNA form, the CDR3 reads TGTGCCAGCAGTTACGGGGTTTGGGGGCAGGTGTACTTC. This sequence joins TRBV6-5 and TRBJ2-7; D may be TRBD1 (6 bases). Trimming removed 2 bases from V and 12 bases from J, with 17 bases in between. Germline V gene lookup returns CDR1 MNHEY and CDR2 SVGAGI. The CDR3 covers 13 residues.

This clone was recorded only once. The chain couples TRBV21-1 to TRBJ2-1; no DNA check was done on the table's D call, TRBD2. TRBV21-1 is noted as a pseudogene. CDR3 length: 16 amino acids. The CDR3 loop reads CASVPPRGRGGNEQFF. DNA of the CDR3: TGTGCCAGCGTCCCTCCCCGGGGAAGGGGAGGGAATGAGCAGTTCTTC.

The chain joins TRBV9 to TRBJ2-1; D uncertain. The CDR3 totals 12 residues. The germline V gene encodes CDR1 SGDLS and CDR2 YYNGEE. Trimming cost V 3 bases and J 6 bases, with 7 bases left between them. The CDR3 protein is CASSARVNEQFF. The DNA of the CDR3 is TGTGCCAGCAGCGCTCGCGTCAATGAGCAGTTCTTC. The full variable domain, rest sourced from reference TRBV9 and TRBJ2-1, is DSGVTQTPKHLITATGQRVTLRCSPRSGDLSVYWYQQSLDQGLQFLIQYYNGEERAKGNILERFSAQQFPDLHSELNLSSLELGDSALYFCASSARVNEQFFGPGTRLTVL.

V is TRBV6-4 and J is TRBJ2-1; D ambiguous. V dropped 5 bases and J dropped 0 bases, with 8 bases sitting between them. Germline loops: CDR1 MRHNA, CDR2 SNTAGT. CDR3 length: 14 residues. The CDR3 region is CASSMWSSYNEQFF. In nucleotides, the CDR3 is TGTGCCAGCAGTATGTGGAGCTCCTACAATGAGCAGTTCTTC.

V usage is TRBV19 and J usage is TRBJ2-1, with D uncertain. Trimming pared 3 bases from V and 3 bases from J, leaving 6 bases between. The CDR3 spans 13 residues. CDR1 is LNHDA, CDR2 SQIVND, per germline (reference sequence). The chain's CDR3 is CASSIADYNEQFF. The CDR3 nucleotides read TGTGCCAGTAGTATCGCAGACTACAATGAGCAGTTCTTC.

The chain links TRBV4-3 to TRBJ2-7, with 9 nucleotides matching TRBD1. This CDR3 is built from 14 residues. V dropped 3 bases and J dropped 4; count of bases not matched to a gene: 4. The germline V gene has CDR1 LGHNA and CDR2 YSLEER. The CDR3: CASSQDRGQYEQYF. The CDR3 region has the DNA TGCGCCAGCAGCCAGGACAGGGGCCAATACGAGCAGTACTTC.

V and J are TRBV27 and TRBJ2-3; the D is unclear. The CDR3 contains 14 residues. V lost 5 bases and J 0 bases, leaving 9 bases between the germline ends. Germline V gives CDR1 MNHEY, CDR2 SMNVEV (reference sequence). The CDR3 coding sequence is TGTGCCAGCAGTCTTAGCACTAGCACAGATACGCAGTATTTT. It encodes CASSLSTSTDTQYF.

This clone was counted a single time. The chain links TRBV4-1 to TRBJ2-7; D call uncertain. V lost 1 base, J lost 3 bases, and 13 bases lay in between. The CDR3 sequence is 15 residues long. Per the germline V gene, CDR1 is MGHRA and CDR2 is YSYEKL. CDR3 DNA: TGCGCCAGCAGCCAAGTAAAAGACTCTAGCTACGAGCAGTACTTC. It is translated as CASSQVKDSSYEQYF.

This chain links TRBV30 with TRBJ1-4; the D gene is possibly TRBD1 (6 bases). Germline values: CDR1 GTSNPN, CDR2 SVGIG (reference sequence). This CDR3 region has 12 residues. Trimming cost V 7 bases and J 5 bases, with 11 bases left between them. CDR3 bases: TGTGCCTCCTGGACAGAGAATGAAAAACTGTTTTTT. Residues: CASWTENEKLFF.

V and J are TRBV4-2 and TRBJ2-1; 8 bases are a match to TRBD2. Losses at the gene ends were 0 bases for V and 2 bases for J; bases not matched to a gene: 9. CDR3 length: 18 amino acids. Germline-derived CDR1 and CDR2 are LGHNA and YNFKEQ. The CDR3 loop reads CASSQDVWIAGTYNEQFF. The CDR3 DNA sequence: TGTGCCAGCAGCCAAGATGTTTGGATAGCGGGAACCTACAATGAGCAGTTCTTC.

J is TRBJ2-3 and V is TRBV28; 8 positions agree with TRBD2. Germline CDR1 reads MDHEN; CDR2 reads SYDVKM. The junction had 2 bases not matched to a gene; V was cut back by 1 base and J by 2 bases. CDR3 length: 15 residues. The CDR3 bases are TGTGCCAGCAGTTTATCGGGGGGGACCACAGATACGCAGTATTTT. As protein: CASSLSGGTTDTQYF.

The chain uses TRBV28 and TRBJ2-7, with 8 bases matching TRBD1. This CDR3 spans 17 amino acids. Germline CDR1 is MDHEN and CDR2 is SYDVKM. V gave up 3 bases and J gave up 0 bases; unmatched junction bases: 10. Here the CDR3 reads CASSLGQAWRGSYEQYF. The CDR3, as DNA: TGTGCCAGCAGTTTGGGACAGGCCTGGCGGGGCTCCTACGAGCAGTACTTC.